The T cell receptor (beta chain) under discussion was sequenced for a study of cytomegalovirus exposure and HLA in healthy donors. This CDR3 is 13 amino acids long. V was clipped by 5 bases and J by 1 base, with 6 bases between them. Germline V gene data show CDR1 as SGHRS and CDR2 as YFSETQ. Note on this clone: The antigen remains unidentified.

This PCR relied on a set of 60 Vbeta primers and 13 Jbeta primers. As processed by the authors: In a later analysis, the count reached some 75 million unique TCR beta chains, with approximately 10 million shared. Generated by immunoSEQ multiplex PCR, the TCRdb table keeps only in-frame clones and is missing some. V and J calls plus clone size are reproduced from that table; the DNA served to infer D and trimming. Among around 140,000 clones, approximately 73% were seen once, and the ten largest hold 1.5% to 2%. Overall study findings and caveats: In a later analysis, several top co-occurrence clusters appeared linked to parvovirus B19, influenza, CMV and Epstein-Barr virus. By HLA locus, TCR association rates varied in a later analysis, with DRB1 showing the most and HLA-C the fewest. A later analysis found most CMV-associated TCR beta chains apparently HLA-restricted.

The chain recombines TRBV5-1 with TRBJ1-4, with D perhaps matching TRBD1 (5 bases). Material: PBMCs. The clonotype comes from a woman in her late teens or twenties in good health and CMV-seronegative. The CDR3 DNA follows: TGCGCCAGCAGGGGGGGAACTAATGAAAAACTGTTTTTT. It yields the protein CASRGGTNEKLFF. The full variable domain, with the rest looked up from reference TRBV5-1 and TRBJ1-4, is KAGVTQTPRYLIKTRGQQVTLSCSPISGHRSVSWYQQTPGQGLQFLFEYFSETQRNKGNFPGRFSGRQFSNSRSEMNVSTLELGDSALYLCASRGGTNEKLFFGSGTQLSVL.